The 4 T cell receptor beta chains below come from one sample, sequenced in a study of PD-1 blockade in classical Hodgkin lymphoma. Some clones are missing from TCRdb's copy, which holds only in-frame ones; the method was immunoSEQ multiplex PCR. The table records about 35,000 clones, 75% to 90% of them present only once. Stated time point: newly diagnosed, previously untreated cHL patient sample. From thawed PBMCs, CD4+ T cells were purified using magnetic negative selection. Sequencing was carried out using CD4+ T cells from blood. The receptors were gathered from a human donor with classical Hodgkin lymphoma.

The rearrangement joins TRBV9 to TRBJ2-5; TRBD2 matches at 13 bases. The CDR3 sequence is 15 residues long. V shed 3 bases, J shed 4 bases, and the junction held 3 bases outside the gene matches. CDR1 and CDR2 from the germline V gene are SGDLS and YYNGEE. This CDR3 is CASSAGLAGVETQYF. The CDR3 DNA sequence: TGTGCCAGCAGCGCCGGACTAGCGGGAGTAGAGACCCAGTACTTC.

The chain uses TRBV5-4 and TRBJ2-7; 10 bases match TRBD1. V lost 2 bases to trimming and J lost 2 bases; unmatched junction nucleotides: 1. The CDR3 has 14 residues. The germline CDR1 and CDR2 sequences are SGHNT and YYREEE (reference sequence). In DNA form, the CDR3 reads TGTGCCAGCAGCTTTGACAGGGGGCCCTACGAGCAGTACTTC. Translation: CASSFDRGPYEQYF.

The chain links TRBV19 to TRBJ1-3; D might be TRBD1 (5 bases). The germline gives CDR1 LNHDA, CDR2 SQIVND (reference sequence). The CDR3 spans 16 residues. V lost 3 bases and J 2 bases, leaving 14 bases between the germline ends. The CDR3 loop is CASSMEGPLAGNTIYF. The CDR3 DNA is TGTGCCAGTAGTATGGAGGGACCTCTTGCTGGAAACACCATATATTTT.

V usage is TRBV5-1 and J usage is TRBJ2-1; TRBD2 matches at 7 bases. Germline assignment: CDR1 SGHRS and CDR2 YFSETQ. The CDR3 has 16 residues. Germline trimming cut 4 bases from V and 3 bases from J; bases unmatched to any gene: 10. The CDR3 bases are TGCGCCAGCAGCCCCGGACTAGTATCGGTCTACAATGAGCAGTTCTTC. Its protein is CASSPGLVSVYNEQFF.